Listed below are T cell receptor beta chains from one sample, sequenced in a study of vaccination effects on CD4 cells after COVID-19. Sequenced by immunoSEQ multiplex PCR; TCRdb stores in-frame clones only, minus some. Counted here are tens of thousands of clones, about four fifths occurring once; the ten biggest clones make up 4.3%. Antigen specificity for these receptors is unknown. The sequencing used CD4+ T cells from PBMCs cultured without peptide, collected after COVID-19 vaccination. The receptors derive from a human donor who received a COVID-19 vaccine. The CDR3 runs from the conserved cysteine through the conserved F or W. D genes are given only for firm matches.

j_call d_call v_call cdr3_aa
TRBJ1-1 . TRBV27 CATPPGADTEAFF
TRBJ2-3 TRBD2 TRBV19 CASSMGGSSGFTDTQYF
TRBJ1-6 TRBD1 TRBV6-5 CASSYSGQGGSPLHF
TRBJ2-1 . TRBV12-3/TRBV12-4 CASRSTNDNEQFF
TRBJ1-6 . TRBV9 CASSVGSVLNSPLHF
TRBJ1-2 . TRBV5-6 CASSLGHPNYGYTF
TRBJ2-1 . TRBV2 CASRPQVVGEQFF
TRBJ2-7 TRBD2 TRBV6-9 CASSPPPSGSLYEQYF
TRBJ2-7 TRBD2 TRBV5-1 CASSASGSLSYEQYF
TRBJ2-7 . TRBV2 CASSGEVYHYEQYF
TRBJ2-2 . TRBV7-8 CASSSDFVGELFF
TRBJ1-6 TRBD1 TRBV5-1 CASSFEQQGAQNSPLHF
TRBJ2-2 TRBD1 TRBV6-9 CASSRDRVANTGELFF
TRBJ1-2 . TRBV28 CASSLFITGQYIHGYTF
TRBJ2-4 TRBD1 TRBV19 CASSTGTGVGIQYF
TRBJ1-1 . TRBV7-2 CASSLASRIIYRWAFF
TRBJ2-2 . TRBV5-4 CASSPGTFTGELFF
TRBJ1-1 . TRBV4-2 CASSHHGPGGTEAFF
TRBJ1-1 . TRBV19 CASSIEGGRNTEAFF
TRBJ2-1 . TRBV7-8 CASSFLTGYEQFF
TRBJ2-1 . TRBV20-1 CSASRSLVNNEQFF
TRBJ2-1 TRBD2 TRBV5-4 CASSATAGDEQFF
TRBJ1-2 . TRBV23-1 CASSPPGEGTYGYTF